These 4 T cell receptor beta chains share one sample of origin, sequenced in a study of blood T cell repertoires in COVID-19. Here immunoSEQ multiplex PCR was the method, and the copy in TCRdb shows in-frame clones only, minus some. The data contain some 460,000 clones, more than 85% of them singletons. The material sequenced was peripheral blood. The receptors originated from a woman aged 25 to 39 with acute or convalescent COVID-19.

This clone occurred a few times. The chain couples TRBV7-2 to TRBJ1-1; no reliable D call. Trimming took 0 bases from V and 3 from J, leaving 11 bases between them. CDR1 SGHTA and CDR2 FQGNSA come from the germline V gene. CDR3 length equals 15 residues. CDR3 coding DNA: TGTGCCAGCAGCTTAGCTCCCGGGTCGTACACTGAAGCTTTCTTT. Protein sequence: CASSLAPGSYTEAFF.

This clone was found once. The CDR3 protein is CASSLVRQGANEQFF. The CDR3 DNA follows: TGTGCCAGCAGCTTAGTTCGGCAGGGGGCAAATGAGCAGTTCTTC. V gene TRBV7-8 combines with J gene TRBJ2-1, with TRBD1 identical over 8 bases. This CDR3 has 15 residues. The germline V gene has CDR1 SGHVS and CDR2 FQNEAQ. The J segment lost 7 bases and the V segment lost 1 base, leaving 6 bases of the junction unmatched.

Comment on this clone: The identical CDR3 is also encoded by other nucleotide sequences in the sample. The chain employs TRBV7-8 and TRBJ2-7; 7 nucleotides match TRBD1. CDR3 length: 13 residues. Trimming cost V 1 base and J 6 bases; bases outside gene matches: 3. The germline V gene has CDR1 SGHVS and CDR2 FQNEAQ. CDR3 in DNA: TGTGCCAGCAGCTTAGGACAGGGTGGCGAGCAGTACTTC. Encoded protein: CASSLGQGGEQYF.

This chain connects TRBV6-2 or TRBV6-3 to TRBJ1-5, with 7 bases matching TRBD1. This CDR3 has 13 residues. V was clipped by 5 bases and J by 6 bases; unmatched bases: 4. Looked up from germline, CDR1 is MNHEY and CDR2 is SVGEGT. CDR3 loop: CASSPTGTQPQHF. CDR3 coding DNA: TGTGCCAGCAGTCCGACAGGGACTCAGCCCCAGCATTTT.